Shown below are 24 T cell receptor beta chains from a single sample sequenced in a study of OX40 agonist ivuxolimab in advanced cancers. Only in-frame clones appear in the TCRdb table, and some are missing; sequencing was by immunoSEQ multiplex PCR. Of approximately 54,000 clones listed, around 93% are singletons. The sequencing here drew on CD4+ or CD8+ T cells sorted from blood, taken in a trial of the OX40 agonist ivuxolimab. These receptors were obtained from an adult with an advanced solid tumor such as melanoma, head and neck, liver or kidney cancer.

The CDR3 loop is CASSLWGPGTEAFF. As DNA, the CDR3 is TGTGCCAGCAGTTTATGGGGGCCGGGCACTGAAGCTTTCTTT. V is TRBV27 and J is TRBJ1-1, with D possibly TRBD1 on 6 matching bases. The V end was cut by 1 base, the J end by 4 bases, with 10 bases between. The CDR3 is made up of 14 amino acids. Germline CDR1 MNHEY, CDR2 SMNVEV (reference sequence).

The V and J genes are TRBV14 and TRBJ2-7, with 8 bases fitting TRBD1. Germline V lookup: CDR1 SGHDN, CDR2 FVKESK. This CDR3 contains 16 residues. J lost 1 base, V lost 2 bases, and 7 bases had no gene match. The CDR3, as DNA: TGTGCCAGCAGCCAATATAGACAGGGGAGATCCTACGAGCAGTACTTC. Translation gives CASSQYRQGRSYEQYF. Full variable domain (missing parts from reference TRBV14 and TRBJ2-7): EAGVTQFPSHSVIEKGQTVTLRCDPISGHDNLYWYRRVMGKEIKFLLHFVKESKQDESGMPNNRFLAERTGGTYSTLKVQPAELEDSGVYFCASSQYRQGRSYEQYFGPGTRLTVT.

This clone is medium-sized by share. V and J are TRBV6-5 and TRBJ2-1; D gene unclear. Trimming shortened V by 3 bases and J by 10 bases, and 7 bases separated the two germline ends. Germline V gene data show CDR1 as MNHEY and CDR2 as SVGAGI. The CDR3 has 11 amino acids. CDR3 sequence reads: CASSYGREQFF. DNA of the CDR3: TGTGCCAGCAGTTATGGCAGAGAGCAGTTCTTC.

The V gene is TRBV28, the J gene TRBJ1-2; 10 bases align to TRBD1. The CDR3 is 15 amino acids. V shed 8 bases and J 8 bases; nucleotides not matched to a gene: 14. Germline-derived CDR1 and CDR2 are MDHEN and SYDVKM. As DNA, the CDR3 is TGTGCCAGCGGACCGCTGAGACAGGGGGCTCGGGGCTACACCTTC. It is translated as CASGPLRQGARGYTF.

The chain has TRBV19 and TRBJ1-1, with TRBD1 matching 7 bases. V gave up 7 bases and J gave up 5 bases; unmatched junction bases: 10. The CDR3 length is 14 residues. CDR1 LNHDA and CDR2 SQIVND come from the germline V gene (reference sequence). The CDR3 loop is CASTSSRGLTEAFF. CDR3 bases: TGTGCCAGTACCTCGTCCAGGGGGTTGACTGAAGCTTTCTTT. The full variable domain, with the rest looked up from reference TRBV19 and TRBJ1-1, is DGGITQSPKYLFRKEGQNVTLSCEQNLNHDAMYWYRQDPGQGLRLIYYSQIVNDFQKGDIAEGYSVSREKKESFPLTVTSAQKNPTAFYLCASTSSRGLTEAFFGQGTRLTVV.

This chain links TRBV27 with TRBJ1-1, with 7 nucleotides matching TRBD1. The CDR3 sequence is 14 residues long. V dropped 4 bases and J dropped 0; count of bases not matched to a gene: 2. CDR1 and CDR2 from the germline V gene are MNHEY and SMNVEV (reference sequence). The CDR3 DNA is TGTGCCAGCAGTTCGGGACAGCTGAACACTGAAGCTTTCTTT. This gives the protein CASSSGQLNTEAFF.

The J gene is TRBJ2-1, the V gene TRBV19, with a weak D call TRBD1 (5 bases). The V end lost 1 base, the J end lost 7 bases, and 11 bases lay between the germline ends. The V gene's germline CDR1 is LNHDA and CDR2 SQIVND (reference sequence). The CDR3 spans 14 residues. This chain's CDR3 is CASSIAQGWNEQFF. CDR3 nucleotides: TGTGCCAGTAGTATAGCCCAGGGTTGGAATGAGCAGTTCTTC.

V gene TRBV28 combines with J gene TRBJ2-1; 10 bases are shared with TRBD2. The germline V gene encodes CDR1 MDHEN and CDR2 SYDVKM. The CDR3 consists of 15 residues. The J segment lost 6 bases and the V segment lost 1 base, leaving 3 bases of the junction unmatched. This CDR3 reads CASSLLLAGRNEQFF. As DNA, the CDR3 is TGTGCCAGCAGTTTATTACTAGCGGGACGCAATGAGCAGTTCTTC.

The chain uses TRBV5-4 and TRBJ2-1; TRBD2 matches 10 bases. This CDR3 has 14 amino acids. The ends lost 0 bases at V and 7 bases at J; junction bases unmatched: 1. From germline, CDR1 is SGHNT and CDR2 YYREEE (reference sequence). The CDR3 loop reads CASSLVSGGNEQFF. For the CDR3, the DNA is TGTGCCAGCAGCTTGGTTAGCGGGGGGAATGAGCAGTTCTTC.

The rearrangement joins TRBV27 to TRBJ2-2; D is unresolved. V was trimmed by 3 bases and J by 4 bases, leaving 6 bases between them. The CDR3 extends over 13 amino acids. Looked up from germline, CDR1 is MNHEY and CDR2 is SMNVEV (reference sequence). The CDR3 DNA reads TGTGCCAGCAGTTTTGTGGTCACCGGGGAGCTGTTTTTT. This encodes CASSFVVTGELFF.

The J gene is TRBJ2-5, the V gene TRBV4-1, with 8 bases identical to TRBD1. Germline CDR1 is MGHRA and CDR2 is YSYEKL. This CDR3 spans 15 amino acids. V gave up 3 bases and J gave up 2 bases; unmatched junction bases: 5. The CDR3 DNA follows: TGCGCCAGCAGCCAGGGACAGGTCGCGCAAGAGACCCAGTACTTC. Translated: CASSQGQVAQETQYF.

Only a few counts were recorded for this clone. V gene TRBV2 combines with J gene TRBJ2-1; unclear D gene. Germline CDR1 reads SNHLY; CDR2 reads FYNNEI. V was shortened by 7 bases and J by 4 bases, with 14 bases between the two germline ends. The CDR3 loop spans 14 amino acids. The CDR3: CASINTPSYNEQFF. The CDR3 region has the DNA TGTGCCAGCATAAATACTCCCAGTTACAATGAGCAGTTCTTC.

This clone was observed a single time. The V gene is TRBV5-8, the J gene TRBJ1-2, with no clear D. V dropped 4 bases and J dropped 0 bases, with 13 bases sitting between them. Germline V gene data show CDR1 as SGHTS and CDR2 as YDEGEE. The CDR3 is made up of 15 amino acids. The CDR3 is CASSKMQATNYGYTF. CDR3 sequence (DNA): TGTGCCAGCAGCAAAATGCAGGCCACTAACTATGGCTACACCTTC.

The rearrangement joins TRBV4-2 to TRBJ1-1; D may be TRBD1 (6 bases). Looked up from germline, CDR1 is LGHNA and CDR2 is YNFKEQ. This CDR3 spans 18 amino acids. V lost 0 bases and J 1 base, leaving 18 bases between the germline ends. The CDR3 here is CASSQDMWQGPTNTEAFF. For the CDR3, the DNA is TGTGCCAGCAGCCAAGATATGTGGCAGGGGCCCACGAACACTGAAGCTTTCTTT.

This chain joins TRBV29-1 and TRBJ2-5; possibly TRBD1 for D (7 bases). This CDR3 has 16 amino acids. V lost 2 bases, J lost 3 bases, and 19 bases lay in between. Germline CDR1 reads SQVTM; CDR2 reads ANQGSEA. The CDR3 reads CSVELPETGTEETQYF. The CDR3 region has the DNA TGCAGCGTTGAACTTCCCGAGACAGGGACTGAAGAGACCCAGTACTTC.

V gene TRBV19 combines with J gene TRBJ2-4; D may be TRBD1 or TRBD2 (5 bases each). V was pared by 6 bases and J by 6 bases, with 12 bases between. The CDR3 loop spans 13 amino acids. Germline values: CDR1 LNHDA, CDR2 SQIVND (reference sequence). The chain's CDR3 is CASRVNGGNIQYF. CDR3 bases: TGTGCCAGTAGGGTCAATGGGGGAAACATTCAGTACTTC.

The chain recombines TRBV19 with TRBJ2-7; TRBD2 aligns across 8 bases. Trimming at V came to 4 bases and at J to 0 bases, leaving 2 bases not matched to a gene. Germline CDR1 and CDR2: LNHDA and SQIVND (reference sequence). CDR3 length equals 14 residues. The CDR3 coding sequence is TGTGCCAGTAGTACCAGCGGGAGCTCCTACGAGCAGTACTTC. It yields the protein CASSTSGSSYEQYF. Using reference TRBV19 and TRBJ2-7 for the parts outside the CDR3, the full variable domain is DGGITQSPKYLFRKEGQNVTLSCEQNLNHDAMYWYRQDPGQGLRLIYYSQIVNDFQKGDIAEGYSVSREKKESFPLTVTSAQKNPTAFYLCASSTSGSSYEQYFGPGTRLTVT.

This clone has only a few counts. V usage is TRBV9 and J usage is TRBJ2-7; TRBD2 aligns across 7 bases. The V segment lost 3 bases and the J segment 1 base; nucleotides outside the gene matches: 7. The CDR3 is 15 amino acids. The germline CDR1 and CDR2 sequences are SGDLS and YYNGEE. The DNA for the CDR3 is TGTGCCAGCAGCGCCGCAGCGGGATATTCCTACGAGCAGTACTTC. Translation: CASSAAAGYSYEQYF.

This clone has a handful of counts. The chain carries TRBV6-5 and TRBJ1-1; 9 bases are shared with TRBD1. The trim removed 6 bases at V and 5 bases at J, leaving 4 bases unmatched. The CDR3 runs 13 residues. From germline, CDR1 is MNHEY and CDR2 SVGAGI. As DNA, the CDR3 is TGTGCCAGCAGCATGACAGGGGGTACTGAAGCTTTCTTT. Its translation: CASSMTGGTEAFF.

This clone occurred once. The chain combines TRBV19 with TRBJ2-7, with D perhaps TRBD2 (6 bases). Trimming took 2 bases from V and 6 from J, leaving 14 bases between them. The CDR3 totals 14 residues. The germline CDR1 and CDR2 sequences are LNHDA and SQIVND (reference sequence). CDR3 sequence: CASSIRLGVGEQYF. As DNA, the CDR3 is TGTGCCAGTAGTATACGACTAGGAGTAGGCGAGCAGTACTTC.

The sample holds one count of this clone. The CDR3 DNA sequence: TGTGCCAGCAGCGAGATCGGGACAGGGGTACATTTT. Amino acids: CASSEIGTGVHF. The chain uses TRBV11-3 and TRBJ1-5, with 10 bases fitting TRBD1. This CDR3 comprises 12 residues. Germline-derived CDR1 and CDR2 are SGHNT and YENEEA. J was trimmed by 16 bases and V by 5 bases; bases with no gene match: 8.

The chain combines TRBV27 with TRBJ2-2; D gene unclear. Germline V gene data show CDR1 as MNHEY and CDR2 as SMNVEV (reference sequence). The CDR3 loop spans 12 amino acids. Trimming took off 5 bases at V and 8 bases at J, with 9 bases between the two ends. CDR3 amino acids: CASSVPGGELFF. The CDR3 DNA is TGTGCCAGCAGTGTGCCAGGTGGGGAGCTGTTTTTT.

The chain combines TRBV29-1 with TRBJ2-5; no definite D call. Germline-derived CDR1 and CDR2 are SQVTM and ANQGSEA. The length of the CDR3 is 12 residues. Trimming pared 7 bases from V and 1 base from J, leaving 10 bases between. For the CDR3, the DNA is TGCAGCGCAACAGAGCCCCAAGAGACCCAGTACTTC. Amino acids: CSATEPQETQYF.

Note on this clone: The sample has other DNA sequences that encode this CDR3 too. The rearrangement links TRBV27 to TRBJ2-1; D could derive from TRBD1 or TRBD2 (5 bases each). Germline assignment: CDR1 MNHEY and CDR2 SMNVEV (reference sequence). Trimming took 5 bases from V and 3 from J, leaving 20 bases between them. There are 17 residues in the CDR3. DNA for the CDR3: TGTGCCAGCAGTGGGGGTCTGGCGGAATTCCGCTACAATGAGCAGTTCTTC. Translation gives CASSGGLAEFRYNEQFF.